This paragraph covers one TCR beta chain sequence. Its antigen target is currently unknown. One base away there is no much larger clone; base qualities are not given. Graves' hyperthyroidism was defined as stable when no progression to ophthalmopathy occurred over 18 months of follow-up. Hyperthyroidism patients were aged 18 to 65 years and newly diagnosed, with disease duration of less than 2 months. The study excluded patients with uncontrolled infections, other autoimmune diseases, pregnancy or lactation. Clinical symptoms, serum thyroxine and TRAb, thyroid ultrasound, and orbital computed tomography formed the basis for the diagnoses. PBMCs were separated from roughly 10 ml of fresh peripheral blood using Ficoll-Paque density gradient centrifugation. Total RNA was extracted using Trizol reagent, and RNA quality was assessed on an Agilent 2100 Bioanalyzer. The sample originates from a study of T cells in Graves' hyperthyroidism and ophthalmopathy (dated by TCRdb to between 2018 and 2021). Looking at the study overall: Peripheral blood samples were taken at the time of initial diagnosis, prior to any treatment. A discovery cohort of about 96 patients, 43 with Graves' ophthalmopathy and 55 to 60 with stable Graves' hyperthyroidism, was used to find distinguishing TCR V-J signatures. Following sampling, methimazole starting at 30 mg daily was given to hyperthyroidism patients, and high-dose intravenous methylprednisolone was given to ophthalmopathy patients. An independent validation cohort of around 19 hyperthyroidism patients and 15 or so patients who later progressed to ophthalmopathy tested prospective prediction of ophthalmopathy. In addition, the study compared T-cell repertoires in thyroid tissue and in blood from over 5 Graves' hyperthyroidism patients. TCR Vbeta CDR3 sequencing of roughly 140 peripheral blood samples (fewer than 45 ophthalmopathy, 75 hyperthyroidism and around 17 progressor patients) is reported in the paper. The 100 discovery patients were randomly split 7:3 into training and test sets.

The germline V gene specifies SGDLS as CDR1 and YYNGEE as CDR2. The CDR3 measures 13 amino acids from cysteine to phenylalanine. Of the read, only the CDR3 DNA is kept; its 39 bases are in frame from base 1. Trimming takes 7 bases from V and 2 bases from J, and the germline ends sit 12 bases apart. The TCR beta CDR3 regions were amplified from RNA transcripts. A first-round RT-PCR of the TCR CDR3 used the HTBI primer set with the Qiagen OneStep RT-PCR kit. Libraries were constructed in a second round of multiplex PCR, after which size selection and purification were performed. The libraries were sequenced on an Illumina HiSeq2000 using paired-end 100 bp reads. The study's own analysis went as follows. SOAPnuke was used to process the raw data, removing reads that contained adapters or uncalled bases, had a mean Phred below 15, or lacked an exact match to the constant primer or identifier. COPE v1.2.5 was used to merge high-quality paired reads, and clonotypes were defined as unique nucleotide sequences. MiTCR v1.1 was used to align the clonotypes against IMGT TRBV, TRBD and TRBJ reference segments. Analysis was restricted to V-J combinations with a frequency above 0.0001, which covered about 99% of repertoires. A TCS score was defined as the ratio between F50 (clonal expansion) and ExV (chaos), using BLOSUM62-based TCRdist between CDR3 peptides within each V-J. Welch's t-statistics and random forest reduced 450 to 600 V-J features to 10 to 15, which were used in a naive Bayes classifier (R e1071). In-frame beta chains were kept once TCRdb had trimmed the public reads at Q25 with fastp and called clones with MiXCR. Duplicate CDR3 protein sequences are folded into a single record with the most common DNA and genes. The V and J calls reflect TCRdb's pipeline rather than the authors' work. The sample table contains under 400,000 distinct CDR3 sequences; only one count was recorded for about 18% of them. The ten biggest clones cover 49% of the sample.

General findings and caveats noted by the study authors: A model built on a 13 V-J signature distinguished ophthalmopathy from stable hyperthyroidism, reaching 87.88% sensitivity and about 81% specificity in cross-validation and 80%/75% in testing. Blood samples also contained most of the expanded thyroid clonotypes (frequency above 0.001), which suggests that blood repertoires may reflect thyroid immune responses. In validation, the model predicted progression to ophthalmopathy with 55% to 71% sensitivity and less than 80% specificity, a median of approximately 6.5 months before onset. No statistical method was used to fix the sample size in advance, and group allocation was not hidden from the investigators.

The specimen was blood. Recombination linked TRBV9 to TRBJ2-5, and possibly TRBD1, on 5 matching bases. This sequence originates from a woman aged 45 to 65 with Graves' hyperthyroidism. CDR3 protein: CASARGGQETQYF. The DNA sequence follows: TGTGCCAGCGCTAGGGGTGGTCAAGAGACCCAGTACTTC.